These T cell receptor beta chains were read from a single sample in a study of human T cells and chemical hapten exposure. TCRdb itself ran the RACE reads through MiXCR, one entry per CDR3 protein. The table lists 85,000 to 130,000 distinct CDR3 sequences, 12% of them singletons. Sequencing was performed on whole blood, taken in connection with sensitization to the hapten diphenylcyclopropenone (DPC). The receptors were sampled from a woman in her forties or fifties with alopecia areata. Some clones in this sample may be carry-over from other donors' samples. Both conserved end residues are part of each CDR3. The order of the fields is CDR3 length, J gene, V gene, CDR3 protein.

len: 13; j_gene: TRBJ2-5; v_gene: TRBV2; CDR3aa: CASRAGARETQYF
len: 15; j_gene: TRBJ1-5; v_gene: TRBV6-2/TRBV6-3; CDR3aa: CASSYLGGGNQPQHF
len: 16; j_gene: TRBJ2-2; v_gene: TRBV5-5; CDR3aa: CASSSGGGTNTGELFF
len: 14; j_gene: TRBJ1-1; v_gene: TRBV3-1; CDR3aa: CASSQDSAGRIAFF
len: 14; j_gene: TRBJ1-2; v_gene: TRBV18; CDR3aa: CASSPTGTNYGYTF
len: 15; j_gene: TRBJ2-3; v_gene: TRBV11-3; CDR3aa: CASSPGQGYGDTQYF
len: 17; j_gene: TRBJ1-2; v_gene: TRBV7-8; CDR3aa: CASSLAAGWDREYGYTF
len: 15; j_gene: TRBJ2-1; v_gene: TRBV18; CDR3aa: CASSPPGSSYNEQFF
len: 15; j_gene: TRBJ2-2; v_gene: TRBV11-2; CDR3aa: CASSSQRPNTGELFF
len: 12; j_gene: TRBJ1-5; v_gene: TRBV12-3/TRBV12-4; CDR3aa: CASSFRYQPQHF
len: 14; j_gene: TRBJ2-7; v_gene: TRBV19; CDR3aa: CAGSPTVLTYEQYF
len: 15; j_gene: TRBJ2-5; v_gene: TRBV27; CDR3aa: CASSSIGTVQETQYF
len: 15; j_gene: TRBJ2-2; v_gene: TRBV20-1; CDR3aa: CSAIIGATNTGELFF
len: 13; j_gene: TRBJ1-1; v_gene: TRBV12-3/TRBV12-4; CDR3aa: CASSTRQNTEAFF
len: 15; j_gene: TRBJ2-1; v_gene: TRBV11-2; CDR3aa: CASSLARGKLNEQFF
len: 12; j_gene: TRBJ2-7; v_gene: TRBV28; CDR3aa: CASGGAWYEQYF
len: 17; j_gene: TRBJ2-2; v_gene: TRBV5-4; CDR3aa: CASSPRLAGGDTGELFF
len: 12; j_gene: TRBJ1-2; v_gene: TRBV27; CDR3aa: CASSPDSGGYTF
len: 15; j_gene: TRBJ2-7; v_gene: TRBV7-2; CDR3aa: CASSPWTGGSYEQYF
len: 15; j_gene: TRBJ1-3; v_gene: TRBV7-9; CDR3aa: CASSLGLWSGNTIYF
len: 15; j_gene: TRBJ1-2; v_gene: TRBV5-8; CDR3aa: CASSRIGQGNYGYTF
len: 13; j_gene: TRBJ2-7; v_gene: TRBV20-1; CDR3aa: CSARDGMAYEQYF
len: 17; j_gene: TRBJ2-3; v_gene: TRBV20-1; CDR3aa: CSARPNFGPRGTDTQYF
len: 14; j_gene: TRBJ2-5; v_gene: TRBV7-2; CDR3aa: CASSLSGLSETQYF
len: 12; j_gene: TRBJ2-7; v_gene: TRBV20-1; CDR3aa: CSASNPSYEQYF
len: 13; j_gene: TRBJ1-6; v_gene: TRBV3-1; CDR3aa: CASTDRVNSPLHF
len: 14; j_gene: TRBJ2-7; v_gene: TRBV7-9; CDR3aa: CASSLRDGTYEQYF
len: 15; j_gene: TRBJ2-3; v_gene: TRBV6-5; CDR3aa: CASSSDSLSTDTQYF
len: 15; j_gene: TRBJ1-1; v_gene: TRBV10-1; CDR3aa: CASSEGVRGATEAFF
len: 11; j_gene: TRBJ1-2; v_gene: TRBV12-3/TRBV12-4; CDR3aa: CASSPFYGYTF
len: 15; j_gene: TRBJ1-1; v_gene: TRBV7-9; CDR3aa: CASSFRTGQNTEAFF
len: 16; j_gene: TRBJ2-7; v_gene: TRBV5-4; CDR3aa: CASQIVGTGNPYEQYF
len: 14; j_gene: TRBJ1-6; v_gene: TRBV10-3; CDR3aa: CAIKLEGYNSPLHF
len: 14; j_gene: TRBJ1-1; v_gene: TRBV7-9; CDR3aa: CASSFREENTEAFF
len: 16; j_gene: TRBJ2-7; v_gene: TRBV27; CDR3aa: CASSLSLGQGIYEQYF
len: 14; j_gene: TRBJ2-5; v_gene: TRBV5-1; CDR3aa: CASKGGRGLETQYF
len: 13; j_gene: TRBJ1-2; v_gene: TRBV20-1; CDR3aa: CSAIRTGSYGYTF
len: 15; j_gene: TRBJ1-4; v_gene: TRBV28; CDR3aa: CASGTPGLLMKRLFF
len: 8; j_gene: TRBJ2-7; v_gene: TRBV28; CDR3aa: CASGGQYF
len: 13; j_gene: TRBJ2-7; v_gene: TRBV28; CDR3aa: CASRPGFPYEQYF
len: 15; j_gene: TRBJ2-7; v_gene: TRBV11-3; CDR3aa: CASSSGGQGSVEQYF
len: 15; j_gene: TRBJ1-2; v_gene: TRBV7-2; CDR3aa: CASSLELSGSYGYTF
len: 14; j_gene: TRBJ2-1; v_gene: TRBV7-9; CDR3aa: CASSTREGANEQFF
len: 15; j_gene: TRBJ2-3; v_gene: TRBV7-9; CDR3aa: CASSSGTVGTDTQYF
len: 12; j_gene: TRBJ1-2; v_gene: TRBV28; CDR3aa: CASTRTNYGYTF
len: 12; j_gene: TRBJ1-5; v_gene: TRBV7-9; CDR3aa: CASTTGNQPQHF
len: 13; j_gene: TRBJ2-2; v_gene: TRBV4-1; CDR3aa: CASSQVGPGELFF
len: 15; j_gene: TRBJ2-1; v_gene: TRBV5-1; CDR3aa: CASSLDGSGYNEQFF
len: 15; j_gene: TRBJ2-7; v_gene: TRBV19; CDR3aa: CASSIAGLAAYEQYF
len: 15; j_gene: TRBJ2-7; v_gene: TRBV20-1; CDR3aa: CSAYRGTGRNYEQYF
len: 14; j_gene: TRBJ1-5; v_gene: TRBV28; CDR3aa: CASSRHRENQPQHF
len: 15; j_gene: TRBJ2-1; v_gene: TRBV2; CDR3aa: CASSETGGNYNEQFF